This TCR beta chain emerged from a study of shared clonotypes between healthy human individuals. Trimming shortened V by 0 bases and J by 0 bases, and 11 bases separated the two germline ends. The CDR3 is 16 amino acids. Germline V gene data show CDR1 as SGDLS and CDR2 as YYNGEE. This clone has only one observation. Sequencing was performed with immunoSEQ multiplex PCR; in TCRdb, only in-frame clones are kept and a portion is missing. The table records some 470,000 clones, around 80% of them present only once. The TCR originated in a woman in her thirties or forties in good health. Some clones in this sample may be carry-over from other donors' samples. This chain connects TRBV9 to TRBJ2-3, with D possibly matching TRBD1 (5 bases). Sequenced material: PBMCs. CDR3 residues: CASSVGVDTSTDTQYF. CDR3 DNA sequence: TGTGCCAGCAGCGTAGGTGTGGACACGAGCACAGATACGCAGTATTTT.